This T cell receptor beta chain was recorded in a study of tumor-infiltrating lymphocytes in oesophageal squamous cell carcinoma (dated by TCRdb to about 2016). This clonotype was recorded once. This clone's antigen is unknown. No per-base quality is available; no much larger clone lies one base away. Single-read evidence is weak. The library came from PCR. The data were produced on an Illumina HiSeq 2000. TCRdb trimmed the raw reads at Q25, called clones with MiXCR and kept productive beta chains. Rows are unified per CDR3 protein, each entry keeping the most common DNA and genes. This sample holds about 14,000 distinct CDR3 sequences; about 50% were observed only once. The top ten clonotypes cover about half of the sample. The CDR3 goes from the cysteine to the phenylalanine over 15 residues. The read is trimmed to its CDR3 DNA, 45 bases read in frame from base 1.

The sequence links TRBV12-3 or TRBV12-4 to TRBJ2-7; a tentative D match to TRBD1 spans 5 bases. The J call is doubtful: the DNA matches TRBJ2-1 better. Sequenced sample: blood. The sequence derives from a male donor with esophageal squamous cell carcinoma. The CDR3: CASSLVQGVSYEQFF. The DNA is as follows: TGTGCCAGCAGTTTGGTTCAGGGCGTTTCCTACGAGCAGTTCTTC.